Below, 15 T cell receptor beta chains from the same sample are listed, as sequenced in a study of a mutant IDH1 vaccine in newly diagnosed glioma. Which antigens these TCRs recognize remains unknown. Assay: immunoSEQ multiplex PCR; the TCRdb copy retains only in-frame clones and omits some. The sample shows roughly 38,000 clones, 60% to 85% of them seen only once. As for time point: week 23, last vaccination. Mutant IDH1 20-mer peptide, at 300 ug, made up each vaccine dose, with topical imiquimod. The input for sequencing was PBMCs, taken from a glioma patient whose treatment included an IDH1 peptide vaccine. The receptors shown here come from a woman in her thirties or forties with glioma. Some clones in this sample may be carry-over from other donors' samples.

The chain uses TRBV11-2 and TRBJ1-6, with unresolved D. V lost 3 bases to trimming and J lost 10 bases, with 10 bases between them. CDR1 and CDR2 from the germline V gene are SGHAT and FQNNGV. This CDR3 comprises 13 residues. The CDR3 protein is CASSLVEGSPLHF. DNA for the CDR3: TGTGCCAGCAGCTTGGTTGAAGGATCACCCCTCCACTTT.

V gene TRBV4-1 combines with J gene TRBJ1-2, with 11 bases fitting TRBD1. The V gene's germline CDR1 is MGHRA and CDR2 YSYEKL. Trimming cost V 4 bases and J 1 base; bases outside gene matches: 2. The CDR3 extends over 15 amino acids. Here the CDR3 reads CASSPDRGLNYGYTF. CDR3 bases: TGCGCCAGCAGCCCGGACAGGGGGCTTAACTATGGCTACACCTTC.

This chain joins TRBV13 and TRBJ2-2, with TRBD1 as a possible D gene (6 bases). Deletions cut 3 bases from V and 5 bases from J, with 10 bases between. The germline CDR1 and CDR2 sequences are PRHDT and FYEKMQ (reference sequence). The CDR3 is made up of 14 amino acids. CDR3 DNA sequence: TGTGCCAGCAGCTTGGGCAGGGGAACCGGGGAGCTGTTTTTT. Its translation is CASSLGRGTGELFF.

The chain has TRBV4-3 and TRBJ2-7; 10 nucleotides align to TRBD2. This CDR3 spans 15 amino acids. V lost 1 base, J lost 4 bases, and 4 bases stayed unmatched. The germline gives CDR1 LGHNA, CDR2 YSLEER. This CDR3 reads CASSQGTSGFYEQYF. The CDR3 region has the DNA TGCGCCAGCAGCCAAGGGACTAGCGGATTTTACGAGCAGTACTTC.

The chain recombines TRBV6-5 with TRBJ1-1, with D possibly being TRBD1 (6 bases). Germline-derived CDR1 and CDR2 are MNHEY and SVGAGI. V was trimmed by 2 bases and J by 1 base, leaving 11 bases between them. The CDR3 sequence is 15 residues long. The CDR3 DNA follows: TGTGCCAGCAGTTACGGGGGGCTAGGGAACACTGAAGCTTTCTTT. Translation: CASSYGGLGNTEAFF.

This chain joins TRBV25-1 and TRBJ2-5; 9 bases agree with TRBD1. The CDR3 is made up of 17 amino acids. From germline, CDR1 is MGHDK and CDR2 SYGVNS. The junction had 11 bases not matched to a gene; V was cut back by 5 bases and J by 1 base. This CDR3 reads CASSTTTGTGLQETQYF. DNA of the CDR3: TGTGCCAGCAGTACCACGACCGGGACAGGGCTCCAAGAGACCCAGTACTTC.

Details on this clone: This likely comes from a read error, as the CDR3 has no conserved phenylalanine or tryptophan at its end. No DNA is shown, since the ends of the CDR3 on it are uncertain; the CDR3 is the one TCRdb lists. CDR3 region: CASSSPGTAINL. The gene calls are TRBV27 and TRBJ1-2. The CDR3 length is 12 residues, termini included. CDR1 is MNHEY and CDR2 is SMNVEV in the germline V gene (reference sequence).

The chain couples TRBV29-1 to TRBJ2-7, with D unclear. This CDR3 contains 12 residues. The V end lost 1 base, the J end lost 4 bases, and 8 bases lay between the germline ends. From germline, CDR1 is SQVTM and CDR2 ANQGSEA. The CDR3 bases are TGCAGCGTTGAAGTCCCAGAATACGAGCAGTACTTC. Its translation: CSVEVPEYEQYF.

This chain connects TRBV6-6 to TRBJ1-4; tentatively, D is TRBD1 (6 bases). Between the trimmed V and J ends, which lost 2 bases and 6 bases, there was a span of 10 bases. Germline CDR1 reads MNHNY; CDR2 reads SVGAGI (reference sequence). The CDR3 has 14 residues. This CDR3 is CASSYRGDYEKLFF. The CDR3 bases are TGTGCCAGCAGTTACAGGGGGGATTATGAAAAACTGTTTTTT.

The genes are TRBV4-2 and TRBJ1-2; 11 bases are shared with TRBD1. This CDR3 contains 16 residues. V lost 0 bases, J lost 8 bases, and 8 bases stayed unmatched. Per germline, CDR1 LGHNA and CDR2 YNFKEQ. CDR3 residues: CASSQDRTGGGGGYTF. In DNA form, the CDR3 reads TGTGCCAGCAGCCAAGACCGGACAGGGGGCGGGGGGGGCTACACCTTC.

This clone appeared a single time. This sequence joins TRBV6-1 and TRBJ1-6; possibly TRBD1 for D (5 bases). The CDR3 is made up of 15 amino acids. Between the trimmed V and J ends, which lost 4 bases and 10 bases, there was a span of 17 bases. Germline assignment: CDR1 MNHNS and CDR2 SASEGT. The CDR3 region has the DNA TGTGCCAGCAGTGGGGGACGTTCCTTCCTGTCACCCCTCCACTTT. It is translated as CASSGGRSFLSPLHF.

This rearrangement joins TRBV6-1 to TRBJ1-1; 10 bases match TRBD1. J lost 5 bases, V lost 6 bases, and 6 bases had no gene match. From germline, CDR1 is MNHNS and CDR2 SASEGT. The CDR3 extends over 14 amino acids. The CDR3: CASRETGGVTEAFF. CDR3 DNA sequence: TGTGCCAGCAGAGAGACAGGGGGCGTAACTGAAGCTTTCTTT.

CDR3 nucleotide sequence: TGCACCAGCAGCCAAGATGATTTT. This translates into CTSSQDDF. The chain carries TRBV1 and TRBJ1-5. TRBV1 constitutes a pseudogene. This CDR3 contains 8 residues.

The chain links TRBV27 to TRBJ2-1, with 13 nucleotides matching TRBD2. J was trimmed by 8 bases and V by 6 bases; bases with no gene match: 13. Per germline, CDR1 MNHEY and CDR2 SMNVEV (reference sequence). CDR3 size: 17 residues. This CDR3 is CASSEGLAGRLIYEQFF. Written as DNA, the CDR3 is TGTGCCAGCAGCGAGGGACTAGCGGGAAGGTTGATATATGAGCAGTTCTTC.

The chain couples TRBV5-4 to TRBJ2-3; 9 bases are shared with TRBD2. This CDR3 is built from 15 residues. J gave up 4 bases and V 2 bases, and 5 bases lay outside the gene matches. Germline-derived CDR1 and CDR2 are SGHNT and YYREEE (reference sequence). The CDR3 DNA reads as TGTGCCAGCAGCTTTGTTGGCGGGAGGGCAGATACGCAGTATTTT. It codes for CASSFVGGRADTQYF.